Each of the 32 T cell receptor beta chains below was sequenced from the same sample in a study of blood T cell repertoires in COVID-19. Here immunoSEQ multiplex PCR was the method, and the copy in TCRdb shows in-frame clones only, minus some. The repertoire holds 65,000 to 95,000 clones, with 85% as singletons. The material sequenced was peripheral blood. The receptors derive from a man older than 75 with active or convalescent COVID-19.

The rearrangement links TRBV7-2 to TRBJ1-4; TRBD1 agrees at 7 bases. With V trimmed by 5 bases and J by 5 bases, 8 bases remained unmatched. Germline CDR1 SGHTA, CDR2 FQGNSA. This CDR3 contains 15 residues. CDR3 in DNA: TGTGCCAGCAGCGCCCACAGGGGCCTGAATGAAAAACTGTTTTTT. Translated: CASSAHRGLNEKLFF.

The CDR3 DNA sequence: TGTGCCAGCAGCTTAGCCCTACAGAATTCACCCCTCCACTTT. Amino acids: CASSLALQNSPLHF. The gene calls are TRBV7-2 and TRBJ1-6, with D unresolved. Trimming removed 0 bases at V and 7 bases at J, with 7 bases between. CDR1 SGHTA and CDR2 FQGNSA come from the germline V gene. The CDR3 length is 14 residues.

The V gene is TRBV24-1, the J gene TRBJ2-1; 10 nucleotides match TRBD1. Germline V CDR1 and CDR2: KGHDR, SFDVKD. This CDR3 is built from 16 residues. The junction had 11 bases not matched to a gene; V was cut back by 5 bases and J by 8 bases. CDR3 in amino acids: CATSGSDRGPRDEQFF. The CDR3 nucleotides read TGTGCCACCAGTGGGAGTGACAGGGGGCCACGGGATGAGCAGTTCTTC.

This clone was counted only a few times. The rearrangement links TRBV30 to TRBJ2-5; TRBD2 agrees at 15 bases. The CDR3 contains 17 residues. V dropped 3 bases and J dropped 5; count of bases not matched to a gene: 10. The germline V gene encodes CDR1 GTSNPN and CDR2 SVGIG (reference sequence). CDR3 region: CAWSSLGLAGGLETQYF. In nucleotides, the CDR3 is TGTGCCTGGAGCTCCCTTGGACTAGCGGGAGGGCTGGAGACCCAGTACTTC. The full variable domain, rest sourced from reference TRBV30 and TRBJ2-5, is SQTIHQWPATLVQPVGSPLSLECTVEGTSNPNLYWYRQAAGRGLQLLFYSVGIGQISSEVPQNLSASRPQDRQFILSSKKLLLSDSGFYLCAWSSLGLAGGLETQYFGPGTRLLVL.

This chain connects TRBV24-1 to TRBJ2-2; 9 positions agree with TRBD1. J gave up 9 bases and V 3 bases, and 7 bases lay outside the gene matches. CDR1 KGHDR and CDR2 SFDVKD come from the germline V gene. The CDR3 extends over 15 amino acids. The DNA for the CDR3 is TGTGCCACCAGTGATCCGGGACAGGGATCCCGGGAGCTGTTTTTT. Amino acids: CATSDPGQGSRELFF.

The chain recombines TRBV25-1 with TRBJ2-1; 7 bases map to TRBD2. The V segment lost 1 base and the J segment 4 bases; nucleotides outside the gene matches: 7. This CDR3 contains 16 residues. Germline assignment: CDR1 MGHDK and CDR2 SYGVNS. The CDR3 nucleotides are TGTGCCAGCAGTGAATCCTTGCGGGGGTGGTACAATGAGCAGTTCTTC. Encoded protein: CASSESLRGWYNEQFF.

The chain employs TRBV6-2 or TRBV6-3 and TRBJ1-2, with a weak D call TRBD1 (6 bases). The CDR3 is 14 residues long. Germline CDR1 and CDR2: MNHEY and SVGEGT. V gave up 6 bases and J gave up 1 base, with 12 bases separating them. The CDR3 is CASSKDRINYGYTF. The CDR3, as DNA: TGTGCCAGCAGCAAAGACAGGATTAACTATGGCTACACCTTC.

The genes are TRBV4-1 and TRBJ1-2; tentative D call: TRBD1 (6 bases). In germline, CDR1 is MGHRA, CDR2 YSYEKL. V was clipped by 0 bases and J by 4 bases, with 9 bases between them. The CDR3 runs 14 residues. The CDR3, as DNA: TGCGCCAGCAGCCAAGAATTAGGGGGCTATGGCTACACCTTC. This codes for CASSQELGGYGYTF.

The V call is TRBV19, the J call TRBJ1-5; possibly TRBD1 for D (6 bases). The V end lost 5 bases, the J end lost 4 bases, and 18 bases lay between the germline ends. Per germline, CDR1 LNHDA and CDR2 SQIVND (reference sequence). The CDR3 is made up of 16 amino acids. CDR3 region: CASSHRDGELNQPQHF. As DNA, the CDR3 is TGTGCCAGTAGTCACAGGGACGGGGAGTTGAATCAGCCCCAGCATTTT.

The chain recombines TRBV14 with TRBJ2-5; possibly TRBD2 for D (6 bases). Germline V gene lookup returns CDR1 SGHDN and CDR2 FVKESK. The CDR3 runs to 16 residues. V lost 4 bases and J 1 base, leaving 16 bases between the germline ends. CDR3 region: CASSRDGLSGQETQYF. The CDR3 coding sequence is TGTGCCAGCAGCCGAGATGGACTTAGCGGCCAAGAGACCCAGTACTTC.

This chain joins TRBV30 and TRBJ2-1, with 10 bases lining up with TRBD2. The germline CDR1 and CDR2 sequences are GTSNPN and SVGIG (reference sequence). The CDR3 length is 15 residues. V lost 3 bases and J lost 7; bases outside the gene matches: 9. CDR3 DNA sequence: TGTGCCTGGAGGGCCGGGCTAGCGGGAGTGAATGAGCAGTTCTTC. This translates into CAWRAGLAGVNEQFF.

The chain has TRBV7-2 and TRBJ2-7; 9 nucleotides agree with TRBD2. The trim removed 2 bases at V and 0 bases at J, leaving 2 bases unmatched. The CDR3 has 15 amino acids. CDR1 and CDR2 from the germline V gene are SGHTA and FQGNSA. In DNA form, the CDR3 reads TGTGCCAGCAGCTTAAGTAGCGGGAGCTCCTACGAGCAGTACGTC. This sequence encodes CASSLSSGSSYEQYV.

This rearrangement joins TRBV5-1 to TRBJ2-1; 12 bases align to TRBD2. After removal of 3 bases from V and 4 bases from J, the junction contained 2 bases not matched to a gene. The CDR3 length is 15 residues. The germline gives CDR1 SGHRS, CDR2 YFSETQ. For the CDR3, the DNA is TGCGCCAGCAGCTCCGGACTAGCGGGGTACAATGAGCAGTTCTTC. Amino acids: CASSSGLAGYNEQFF. Full variable domain (missing parts from reference TRBV5-1 and TRBJ2-1): KAGVTQTPRYLIKTRGQQVTLSCSPISGHRSVSWYQQTPGQGLQFLFEYFSETQRNKGNFPGRFSGRQFSNSRSEMNVSTLELGDSALYLCASSSGLAGYNEQFFGPGTRLTVL.

This clone has just one count. V and J are TRBV11-1 and TRBJ2-3, with 7 bases fitting TRBD2. There are 15 residues in the CDR3. Germline V gives CDR1 SGHAT, CDR2 FQDESV (reference sequence). V shed 3 bases, J shed 5 bases, and the junction held 8 bases outside the gene matches. The CDR3 spells CASSFSTREGDTQYF. The CDR3, as DNA: TGTGCCAGCAGCTTCTCCACAAGGGAGGGAGATACGCAGTATTTT.

The J gene is TRBJ1-2, the V gene TRBV5-6, with D hard to call. This CDR3 comprises 13 residues. V was pared by 2 bases and J by 8 bases, with 13 bases between. Germline V gives CDR1 SGHDT, CDR2 YYEEEE. The CDR3 nucleotides read TGTGCCAGCAGCTTCCCTTTTGGAGGGGGCTACACCTTC. Its protein product is CASSFPFGGGYTF.

This clone was recorded once. The rearrangement uses TRBV11-2 and TRBJ2-4; 7 positions agree with TRBD1. The CDR3 loop spans 15 amino acids. Trimming cost V 5 bases and J 8 bases; bases outside gene matches: 12. The germline V gene has CDR1 SGHAT and CDR2 FQNNGV. The CDR3 coding sequence is TGTGCCAGCAGCCCCGAGCTTCGAGGGGGCTACATTCAGTACTTC. The encoded protein is CASSPELRGGYIQYF.

The V gene is TRBV4-1, the J gene TRBJ1-4, with 12 bases that match TRBD1. The junction had 4 bases not matched to a gene; V was cut back by 1 base and J by 7 bases. The CDR3 is 16 amino acids. The germline V gene has CDR1 MGHRA and CDR2 YSYEKL. This CDR3 is CASSQAAGQGAEKLFF. The CDR3 coding sequence is TGCGCCAGCAGCCAAGCGGCGGGACAGGGGGCTGAAAAACTGTTTTTT.

The J gene is TRBJ2-5, the V gene TRBV5-1, with 7 bases identical to TRBD1. With 4 bases clipped from V and 3 bases from J, the junction kept 6 bases outside the gene matches. The CDR3 contains 14 residues. CDR1 and CDR2 from the germline V gene are SGHRS and YFSETQ. The CDR3 region has the DNA TGCGCCAGCAGCCCAGGGACAGCCGAAGAGACCCAGTACTTC. Encoded protein: CASSPGTAEETQYF.

This rearrangement joins TRBV10-2 to TRBJ1-3; the match to TRBD1 covers 7 bases. The CDR3 totals 14 residues. CDR1 is WSHSY and CDR2 is SAAADI in the germline V gene. Trimming cost V 3 bases and J 5 bases; bases outside gene matches: 4. For the CDR3, the DNA is TGCGCCAGCAGTGAATCAGGGGGAAGAAACACCATATATTTT. This sequence encodes CASSESGGRNTIYF.

The chain combines TRBV15 with TRBJ1-2; D gene unclear. The CDR3 runs to 14 residues. V lost 0 bases and J 8 bases, leaving 13 bases between the germline ends. Germline CDR1 and CDR2: LNHNV and YYDKDF (reference sequence). For the CDR3, the DNA is TGTGCCACCAGCAGAGATCGGTCTCAAGTAGGCTACACCTTC. Its protein product is CATSRDRSQVGYTF.

The J gene is TRBJ2-3, the V gene TRBV5-6, with D perhaps TRBD2 (5 bases). The CDR3 covers 16 residues. The V gene lost 7 bases and the J gene lost 4 bases, with 22 bases spanning the gap. The V gene's germline CDR1 is SGHDT and CDR2 YYEEEE. CDR3 amino acids: CASGSGLEVGADTQYF. CDR3 DNA sequence: TGTGCCAGCGGATCCGGACTCGAAGTCGGGGCAGATACGCAGTATTTT.

The rearrangement links TRBV7-9 to TRBJ1-3; D is perhaps TRBD1 (6 bases). The CDR3 spans 16 residues. Germline CDR1 reads SEHNR; CDR2 reads FQNEAQ (reference sequence). V lost 5 bases, J lost 4 bases, and 18 bases lay in between. CDR3 loop: CASSPTAGAQGNTIYF. The CDR3 region has the DNA TGTGCCAGCAGCCCGACTGCGGGGGCGCAAGGAAACACCATATATTTT.

Of note for this clone: One end of the junction does not line up with germline, which may come from a read error. J is TRBJ1-1 and V is TRBV9; 7 nucleotides agree with TRBD1. CDR1 is SGDLS, CDR2 YYNGEE, per germline. The CDR3 runs 13 residues. The CDR3: CASSATGNAEAFF. CDR3 nucleotides: TGTGCCAGCAGCGCGACAGGGAACGCTGAAGCTTTCTTT.

This chain links TRBV28 with TRBJ2-7, with D maybe TRBD2 (6 bases). V dropped 5 bases and J dropped 2 bases, with 13 bases sitting between them. The CDR3 length is 14 residues. CDR1 and CDR2 (germline): MDHEN, SYDVKM. The CDR3 reads CASSAGTYPYEQYV. The CDR3 nucleotides are TGTGCCAGCAGTGCCGGGACTTACCCCTACGAGCAGTACGTC.

The chain has TRBV6-1 and TRBJ2-6; D is unresolved. Deletions cut 4 bases from V and 0 bases from J, with 13 bases between. This CDR3 region has 17 residues. Germline loops: CDR1 MNHNS, CDR2 SASEGT. The CDR3 here is CASSARLLSSGANVLTF. Here the CDR3 DNA reads TGTGCCAGCAGTGCAAGACTTTTAAGCTCTGGGGCCAACGTCCTGACTTTC.

The rearrangement uses TRBV2 and TRBJ1-4; unclear D gene. The V gene's germline CDR1 is SNHLY and CDR2 FYNNEI. Trimming left V 1 base short and J 3 bases short, with 9 bases between. The CDR3 has 15 residues. The CDR3 nucleotides are TGTGCCAGCAGTGAAGGCGGTGTGGCTAATGAAAAACTGTTTTTT. Protein: CASSEGGVANEKLFF. Based on the CDR3 plus reference TRBV2 and TRBJ1-4, the full variable domain is EPEVTQTPSHQVTQMGQEVILRCVPISNHLYFYWYRQILGQKVEFLVSFYNNEISEKSEIFDDQFSVERPDGSNFTLKIRSTKLEDSAMYFCASSEGGVANEKLFFGSGTQLSVL.

This chain connects TRBV19 to TRBJ1-6; maybe TRBD1 (6 bases). This CDR3 is built from 15 residues. The V end was cut by 2 bases, the J end by 7 bases, with 12 bases between. Germline CDR1 reads LNHDA; CDR2 reads SQIVND (reference sequence). The CDR3 protein is CASSISQGRNSPLHF. CDR3 bases: TGTGCCAGTAGTATATCTCAGGGGAGAAATTCACCCCTCCACTTT.

The chain couples TRBV7-9 to TRBJ2-2; TRBD1 might be the D (6 bases). The CDR3 loop spans 15 amino acids. Germline assignment: CDR1 SEHNR and CDR2 FQNEAQ (reference sequence). Trimming pared 5 bases from V and 5 bases from J, leaving 15 bases between. The CDR3 DNA is TGTGCCAGCAGCCAAACTATTACAGGGACCGGGGAGCTGTTTTTT. Amino acids: CASSQTITGTGELFF.

The rearrangement links TRBV6-5 to TRBJ2-3; 8 bases map to TRBD2. This CDR3 spans 16 amino acids. CDR1 MNHEY and CDR2 SVGAGI come from the germline V gene. V shed 2 bases and J 3 bases; nucleotides not matched to a gene: 7. Written as DNA, the CDR3 is TGTGCCAGCAGTTACACCGGGGGGGTCAGAACAGATACGCAGTATTTT. Protein: CASSYTGGVRTDTQYF.

V usage is TRBV14 and J usage is TRBJ2-3; a possible D gene is TRBD1 (5 bases). The CDR3 covers 14 residues. The germline V gene has CDR1 SGHDN and CDR2 FVKESK. Deletions cut 2 bases from V and 6 bases from J, with 12 bases between. CDR3 DNA: TGTGCCAGCAGCCAATTCTGGGGCTCGGATACGCAGTATTTT. This codes for CASSQFWGSDTQYF.

This rearrangement joins TRBV5-1 to TRBJ2-3, with TRBD1 matching 8 bases. Germline trimming cut 5 bases from V and 0 bases from J; bases unmatched to any gene: 5. CDR1 and CDR2 (germline): SGHRS, YFSETQ. This CDR3 has 15 amino acids. Here the CDR3 DNA reads TGCGCCAGCAGGCCCGGACAGGGCAGCACAGATACGCAGTATTTT. Its translation: CASRPGQGSTDTQYF.

The genes are TRBV14 and TRBJ2-1, with 13 nucleotides matching TRBD2. The CDR3 is 15 amino acids. J lost 4 bases, V lost 4 bases, and 1 base had no gene match. The germline gives CDR1 SGHDN, CDR2 FVKESK. The CDR3 spells CASSRGLAGYNEQFF. The CDR3 DNA is TGTGCCAGCAGCCGGGGACTAGCGGGGTACAATGAGCAGTTCTTC.